The 27 T cell receptor beta chains listed next were all sequenced from one sample in a study of CD8+ T cells in alopecia areata. Investigators isolated RNA and reverse transcribed it into cDNA to act as the sequencing template. The repertoire was sequenced with immunoSEQ multiplex PCR; TCRdb's copy has only in-frame clones and lacks some. Of around 190,000 clones listed, 50% to 60% were seen once; the top ten hold about 0.65%. Indicated treatment: oral pan-JAK inhibitor, 5-10 mg twice daily. The source was CD4+ T cells sorted from blood, collected at week 4, from a patient treated with tofacitinib. Every receptor here comes from a human donor with alopecia areata.

This clone was seen a handful of times. The J gene is TRBJ1-2, the V gene TRBV7-9; the match to TRBD1 covers 7 bases. The CDR3 runs 15 residues. With V trimmed by 4 bases and J by 4 bases, 9 bases remained unmatched. CDR1 is SEHNR, CDR2 FQNEAQ, per germline (reference sequence). CDR3 coding DNA: TGTGCCAGCAGCTCGGCAGGGGGACGGGGCTATGGCTACACCTTC. Residues: CASSSAGGRGYGYTF.

To note about this clone: The sample carries other DNA sequences with the same CDR3. The rearrangement joins TRBV29-1 to TRBJ2-5, with 9 bases that match TRBD2. After removal of 4 bases from V and 4 bases from J, the junction contained 4 bases not matched to a gene. The germline CDR1 and CDR2 sequences are SQVTM and ANQGSEA. This CDR3 contains 13 residues. This CDR3 reads CSVGAGGAETQYF. CDR3 DNA sequence: TGCAGCGTTGGGGCGGGAGGGGCAGAGACCCAGTACTTC.

This clone was seen only once. The chain employs TRBV7-2 and TRBJ1-1; weak D call: TRBD1 (5 bases). Germline CDR1 SGHTA, CDR2 FQGNSA. Trimming stripped 1 base from V and 10 bases from J, with 13 bases between. This CDR3 is 13 amino acids long. This CDR3 reads CASSLVKQGGAFF. The CDR3 nucleotides are TGTGCCAGCAGCTTAGTGAAGCAGGGAGGAGCTTTCTTT.

This clone was counted a few times. The genes are TRBV30 and TRBJ1-2, with D tentatively TRBD1 (5 bases). V lost 4 bases to trimming and J lost 4 bases, with 22 bases between them. Germline loops: CDR1 GTSNPN, CDR2 SVGIG (reference sequence). The CDR3 length is 16 residues. The CDR3 sequence: CAWTPEAGGFGYGYTF. DNA for the CDR3: TGTGCCTGGACTCCCGAAGCTGGGGGTTTTGGCTATGGCTACACCTTC.

The chain employs TRBV5-1 and TRBJ2-1; D unresolved. CDR1 and CDR2 (germline): SGHRS, YFSETQ. V gave up 0 bases and J gave up 9 bases, with 10 bases separating them. This CDR3 has 13 amino acids. The CDR3 DNA sequence: TGCGCCAGCAGCTTGGCTCTAGTTGGTGAGCAGTTCTTC. This codes for CASSLALVGEQFF. Full variable domain (rest looked up from reference TRBV5-1 and TRBJ2-1): KAGVTQTPRYLIKTRGQQVTLSCSPISGHRSVSWYQQTPGQGLQFLFEYFSETQRNKGNFPGRFSGRQFSNSRSEMNVSTLELGDSALYLCASSLALVGEQFFGPGTRLTVL.

The J gene is TRBJ1-1, the V gene TRBV15; weak D call: TRBD1 (6 bases). Germline V gene lookup returns CDR1 LNHNV and CDR2 YYDKDF (reference sequence). The CDR3 spans 14 residues. Between the trimmed V and J ends, which lost 1 base and 11 bases, there was a span of 17 bases. CDR3 in amino acids: CATSRASSGAQAFF. The CDR3 DNA reads TGTGCCACCAGCAGAGCATCCTCAGGGGCGCAGGCTTTCTTT.

This sequence joins TRBV30 and TRBJ1-5; 8 bases fit TRBD1. The germline V gene encodes CDR1 GTSNPN and CDR2 SVGIG (reference sequence). This CDR3 contains 15 residues. The trim removed 5 bases at V and 1 base at J, leaving 7 bases unmatched. CDR3: CAWQHQGASNQPQHF. CDR3 DNA: TGTGCCTGGCAGCATCAGGGGGCGAGCAATCAGCCCCAGCATTTT.

This clone was seen more than once but under ten times. The rearrangement joins TRBV29-1 to TRBJ2-7; TRBD2 matches at 8 bases. This CDR3 contains 13 residues. V was pared by 6 bases and J by 3 bases, with 7 bases of the junction left unmatched. Per the germline V gene, CDR1 is SQVTM and CDR2 is ANQGSEA. In DNA, the CDR3 is TGCAGCGTCTCCGGGACTAGAGACTACGAGCAGTACTTC. It translates to CSVSGTRDYEQYF.

This clone was recorded a few times. The chain links TRBV20-1 to TRBJ2-5; unclear D gene. There are 11 residues in the CDR3. Looked up from germline, CDR1 is DFQATT and CDR2 is SNEGSKA (reference sequence). Trimming removed 4 bases at V and 4 bases at J, with 7 bases between. The CDR3 reads CSATLGETQYF. Here the CDR3 DNA reads TGCAGTGCTACCTTGGGAGAGACCCAGTACTTC.

This clone was picked up a small number of times. This rearrangement joins TRBV25-1 to TRBJ2-5; no definite D call. Germline CDR1 reads MGHDK; CDR2 reads SYGVNS. The V gene lost 6 bases and the J gene lost 2 bases, with 4 bases spanning the gap. This CDR3 has 11 residues. CDR3 nucleotides: TGTGCCAGCAGCTTACAAGAGACCCAGTACTTC. This translates into CASSLQETQYF.

V usage is TRBV18 and J usage is TRBJ2-5; D not certain. V shed 3 bases and J shed 1 base, with 9 bases lying between them. The germline V gene has CDR1 KGHSH and CDR2 LQKENI. The CDR3 has 14 residues. This CDR3 is CASSPLPGQETQYF. DNA for the CDR3: TGTGCCAGCTCACCCCTCCCCGGCCAAGAGACCCAGTACTTC.

The chain joins TRBV2 to TRBJ2-3, with a weak D call TRBD2 (6 bases). The CDR3 has 12 amino acids. Germline V gene sequence: CDR1 SNHLY, CDR2 FYNNEI. Between the trimmed V and J ends, which lost 9 bases and 6 bases, there was a span of 13 bases. The CDR3 DNA reads TGTGCCAGTTCCCCCCGGGGGGATACGCAGTATTTT. Translated: CASSPRGDTQYF.

The rearrangement links TRBV2 to TRBJ1-6; 7 bases match TRBD1. Germline V CDR1 and CDR2: SNHLY, FYNNEI. V was pared by 7 bases and J by 8 bases, with 8 bases of the junction left unmatched. This CDR3 comprises 14 residues. The CDR3 DNA reads TGTGCCAGCACCATCACGCAGGGGGATTCACCCCTCCACTTT. Residues: CASTITQGDSPLHF.

The chain couples TRBV30 to TRBJ2-7; 10 nucleotides line up with TRBD2. Trimming at V came to 4 bases and at J to 5 bases, leaving 2 bases not matched to a gene. Germline V gene sequence: CDR1 GTSNPN, CDR2 SVGIG (reference sequence). This CDR3 spans 12 amino acids. The CDR3 sequence: CAWTSGRHEQYF. The CDR3 DNA sequence: TGTGCCTGGACTAGCGGGAGACACGAGCAGTACTTC.

The chain combines TRBV11-2 with TRBJ1-2, with D unclear. This CDR3 region has 15 residues. Germline assignment: CDR1 SGHAT and CDR2 FQNNGV. V was cut by 4 bases and J by 8 bases, with 20 bases left in between. In DNA form, the CDR3 reads TGTGCCAGCAGCTCCTCTCCCGGGAAGTTGGACGGCTACACCTTC. This codes for CASSSSPGKLDGYTF.

The V call is TRBV30, the J call TRBJ2-5; D call uncertain. The CDR3 is 12 amino acids. Germline CDR1 and CDR2: GTSNPN and SVGIG (reference sequence). Between the trimmed V and J ends, which lost 1 base and 4 bases, there was a span of 7 bases. This chain's CDR3 is CAWSGTGETQYF. The CDR3 DNA reads as TGTGCCTGGAGTGGGACCGGAGAGACCCAGTACTTC.

V usage is TRBV7-9 and J usage is TRBJ2-4, with TRBD2 matching over 8 bases. The length of the CDR3 is 16 residues. Germline V gene lookup returns CDR1 SEHNR and CDR2 FQNEAQ (reference sequence). The ends lost 1 base at V and 2 bases at J; junction bases unmatched: 4. The CDR3 bases are TGTGCCAGCAGCTTAGAGACTAGCGCGACCAAAAACATTCAGTACTTC. Translation: CASSLETSATKNIQYF.

This clone occurred a few times. This sequence joins TRBV5-4 and TRBJ2-2; no reliable D call. The CDR3 covers 13 residues. V was cut by 0 bases and J by 6 bases, with 6 bases left in between. Per germline, CDR1 SGHNT and CDR2 YYREEE (reference sequence). The CDR3 DNA reads as TGTGCCAGCAGCTTGGATTTAGCCGGGGAGCTGTTTTTT. It is translated as CASSLDLAGELFF. Supplemented by reference TRBV5-4 and TRBJ2-2, the full variable domain reads ETGVTQSPTHLIKTRGQQVTLRCSSQSGHNTVSWYQQALGQGPQFIFQYYREEENGRGNFPPRFSGLQFPNYSSELNVNALELDDSALYLCASSLDLAGELFFGEGSRLTVL.

CDR3 in amino acids: CASSDGGHFSYEQYF. DNA of the CDR3: TGTGCCAGCAGTGATGGAGGACACTTCTCCTACGAGCAGTACTTC. The chain carries TRBV2 and TRBJ2-7; D assignment may be TRBD1 or TRBD2 (5 bases each). V lost 3 bases and J lost 0, with 12 bases in between. Germline V CDR1 and CDR2: SNHLY, FYNNEI. This CDR3 has 15 amino acids.

This clone was observed a handful of times. The J gene is TRBJ2-6, the V gene TRBV7-3; D uncertain. From germline, CDR1 is SGHTA and CDR2 FQGTGA. Trimming took 3 bases from V and 0 from J, leaving 3 bases between them. CDR3 size: 14 residues. The DNA for the CDR3 is TGTGCCAGCAGCTTTACCTCTGGGGCCAACGTCCTGACTTTC. Its translation is CASSFTSGANVLTF.

The rearrangement joins TRBV7-2 to TRBJ2-7; 9 nucleotides match TRBD2. Trimming removed 5 bases from V and 4 bases from J; junction bases left unmatched: 15. Germline-derived CDR1 and CDR2 are SGHTA and FQGNSA. There are 17 residues in the CDR3. The CDR3 region is CASSPGVGREGAYEQYF. CDR3 bases: TGTGCCAGCAGCCCCGGTGTAGGGCGGGAGGGCGCGTACGAGCAGTACTTC.

The rearrangement joins TRBV6-1 to TRBJ2-3; the D is unclear. Germline V CDR1 and CDR2: MNHNS, SASEGT. V gave up 6 bases and J gave up 2 bases, with 9 bases separating them. This CDR3 is built from 13 residues. As DNA, the CDR3 is TGTGCCAGCAGGGCCCCAAACACAGATACGCAGTATTTT. Translation: CASRAPNTDTQYF.

This chain connects TRBV29-1 to TRBJ2-1; 8 nucleotides align to TRBD1. Losses at the gene ends were 4 bases for V and 2 bases for J; bases not matched to a gene: 1. The CDR3 is 13 amino acids. Germline CDR1 and CDR2: SQVTM and ANQGSEA. This CDR3 is CSVGTGTYNEQFF. CDR3 in DNA: TGCAGCGTTGGGACAGGGACCTACAATGAGCAGTTCTTC.

This rearrangement joins TRBV7-8 to TRBJ1-5; D gene unclear. Germline V gene sequence: CDR1 SGHVS, CDR2 FQNEAQ. The CDR3 extends over 16 amino acids. V lost 0 bases, J lost 5 bases, and 14 bases lay in between. CDR3 DNA sequence: TGTGCCAGCAGCTTAGCACGACGGAAGACGGATCAGCCCCAGCATTTT. Translated: CASSLARRKTDQPQHF. The variable domain in full, completed from reference TRBV7-8 and TRBJ1-5, reads GAGVSQSPRYKVAKRGQDVALRCDPISGHVSLFWYQQALGQGPEFLTYFQNEAQLDKSGLPSDRFFAERPEGSVSTLKIQRTQQEDSAVYLCASSLARRKTDQPQHFGDGTRLSIL.

V and J are TRBV30 and TRBJ2-7; D remains unclear. V was shortened by 0 bases and J by 5 bases, with 11 bases between the two germline ends. Germline values: CDR1 GTSNPN, CDR2 SVGIG (reference sequence). This CDR3 is 13 amino acids long. The CDR3 protein is CAWSVGLVNEQYF. In nucleotides, the CDR3 is TGTGCCTGGAGTGTAGGTCTGGTCAACGAGCAGTACTTC.

As to this clone: The sample contains more than one DNA sequence encoding this CDR3. The CDR3 nucleotides are TGTGCCAGCAGCTTCGGGGGTCGCACAGATACGCAGTATTTT. It is translated as CASSFGGRTDTQYF. The chain couples TRBV5-4 to TRBJ2-3; D is possibly TRBD2 (6 bases). The CDR3 covers 14 residues. Germline CDR1 is SGHNT and CDR2 is YYREEE (reference sequence). V was trimmed by 2 bases and J by 1 base, leaving 8 bases between them.

The V call is TRBV30, the J call TRBJ1-6; 10 bases align to TRBD1. Per germline, CDR1 GTSNPN and CDR2 SVGIG (reference sequence). This CDR3 spans 15 amino acids. The junction had 6 bases not matched to a gene; V was cut back by 3 bases and J by 7 bases. CDR3 loop: CAWRGTGVSNSPLHF. The CDR3 bases are TGTGCCTGGAGAGGGACAGGGGTATCGAATTCACCCCTCCACTTT.